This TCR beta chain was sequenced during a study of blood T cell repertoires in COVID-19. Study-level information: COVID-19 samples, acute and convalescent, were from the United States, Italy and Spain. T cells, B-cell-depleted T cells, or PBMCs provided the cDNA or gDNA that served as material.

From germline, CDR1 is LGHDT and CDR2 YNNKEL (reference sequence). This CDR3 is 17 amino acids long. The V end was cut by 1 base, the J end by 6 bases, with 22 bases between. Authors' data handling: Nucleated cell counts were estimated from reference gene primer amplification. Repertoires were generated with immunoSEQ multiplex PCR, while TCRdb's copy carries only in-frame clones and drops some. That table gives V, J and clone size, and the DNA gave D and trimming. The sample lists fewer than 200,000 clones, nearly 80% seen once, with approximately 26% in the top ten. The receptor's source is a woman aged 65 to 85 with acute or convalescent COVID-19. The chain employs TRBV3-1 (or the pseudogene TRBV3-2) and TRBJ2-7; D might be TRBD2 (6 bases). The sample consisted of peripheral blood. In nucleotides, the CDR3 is TGTGCCAGCAGCCAAGCCCCCTTGAGTAGCGGAATGGGCGAGCAGTACTTC. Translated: CASSQAPLSSGMGEQYF.